This TCR beta chain was documented in a study of Ad26.COV2.S vaccination and SARS-CoV-2 variants. Study in general: Intramuscular Ad26.COV2.S doses were given once or twice, 56 days apart. Study results and caveats: Ad26.COV2.S recipients had broader spike-specific TCRs (P = 0.0014). Vaccine recipients and placebo recipients showed similar non-spike TCR breadth.

About this clone: Its antigen remains unidentified.

Per the germline V gene, CDR1 is SGHNT and CDR2 is YYREEE (reference sequence). V gave up 3 bases and J gave up 3 bases; unmatched junction bases: 6. The CDR3 totals 19 residues. Method: immunoSEQ multiplex PCR; TCRdb's copy keeps in-frame clones and lacks some. Here the sample spans about 350,000 clones, about 89% being singletons. The treatment denotes: roughly 19 received Ad26.COV2.S at low or high dose, single or two shots; 5 received placebo; per-sample allocation not given. Sampling happened 63 days after the first vaccine or placebo injection. The individual, an adult aged 18-55 years, was a donor in Boston.

The receptor's source is a person aged 18-60 years who received the Ad26.COV2.S COVID-19 vaccine or a placebo. V is TRBV5-4 and J is TRBJ2-6; 16 bases fit TRBD2. The material was peripheral blood, obtained in a trial of Ad26.COV2.S vaccine versus placebo. The CDR3 reads CASSSGTSGRVGGANVLTF. The DNA for the CDR3 is TGTGCCAGCAGCTCCGGGACTAGCGGGAGGGTTGGTGGGGCCAACGTCCTGACTTTC.